Listed below are T cell receptor beta chains from one sample, sequenced in a study of identical twins. TCRdb passed the 5' RACE reads through MiXCR, listing each CDR3 protein once. This table holds roughly 230,000 distinct CDR3 sequences, approximately 8.3% found once. In addition, the sample was reused for a study of yellow fever vaccine responses in identical twins.

The specimen was CD8+ T cells sorted from blood. The receptor set was obtained from a woman under 30 in good health. Both conserved end residues are trimmed from each CDR3. The D gene is left open where the match is weak. Not every row has a clone size; where given, it reads once, few, many or a size class.

. | TRBJ2-7 | TRBV6-1 | . | ASRPGTYHEQY
few | TRBJ2-5 | TRBV29-1 | TRBD1 | SATQGAETQY
few | TRBJ2-5 | TRBV20-1 | TRBD2 | SARGGLAERGQETQY
many | TRBJ2-1 | TRBV7-9 | . | ASQRANNEQF
few | TRBJ2-3 | TRBV6-5 | . | ASSYSYGEGQEDTQY
. | TRBJ1-1 | TRBV3-1 | TRBD1 | ASSQVGTENTEAF
few | TRBJ2-7 | TRBV4-3 | TRBD1 | ASSQDWDSFSEQY
. | TRBJ2-6 | TRBV11-2 | . | ASSFRRDPSGANVLT
many | TRBJ2-3 | TRBV6-5 | TRBD2 | ASSYSSTRGGPGDTQY
. | TRBJ2-1 | TRBV11-1 | TRBD2 | ASSLFPQTSGGYNEQF
. | TRBJ1-6 | TRBV15 | . | ATSDGQDNSPLH
. | TRBJ2-2 | TRBV14 | TRBD1 | ASSQLKTGPNTGELF
many | TRBJ2-1 | TRBV5-1 | TRBD1 | ASSAPGQGNEQF
few | TRBJ2-7 | TRBV20-1 | . | SAMGAGEIYEQY
many | TRBJ2-7 | TRBV5-1 | . | ASSLEQGRYEQY
few | TRBJ1-1 | TRBV7-9 | TRBD1 | ASSSTGTGGSEAF
many | TRBJ2-1 | TRBV5-1 | . | ASSLEVQGSYNEQF
few | TRBJ2-3 | TRBV11-1 | TRBD1 | ASRPHQGAFVVIDTQY
. | TRBJ2-1 | TRBV4-3 | TRBD1 | ASSPTTGAAYNEQF
medium-sized | TRBJ2-1 | TRBV20-1 | . | SVSVRENEQF
. | TRBJ1-1 | TRBV7-6 | TRBD1 | ASSLGGGKGTEAF
. | TRBJ2-5 | TRBV10-3 | . | AAGDGKMTETQY
few | TRBJ2-2 | TRBV30 | . | AWSVNSGTGELF
. | TRBJ2-1 | TRBV28 | . | ASSLPPPGTPEQF
few | TRBJ2-3 | TRBV11-2 | . | ASFRGGSTDTQY
. | TRBJ2-3 | TRBV12-3/TRBV12-4 | TRBD2 | ASSRLAVSGRGTDTQY
many | TRBJ2-1 | TRBV15 | . | ATSRDSFGQQNNEQF
. | TRBJ1-4 | TRBV21-1 | . | ASRGGARNEKLF
few | TRBJ2-3 | TRBV27 | TRBD2 | ASSLSLADYTDTQY
many | TRBJ2-7 | TRBV20-1 | . | SARGPQGRSSYEQY
many | TRBJ2-7 | TRBV9 | . | ASSASEGYEQY
many | TRBJ2-3 | TRBV12-3/TRBV12-4 | . | ASSLTSLTDTQY
many | TRBJ2-7 | TRBV28 | . | ASSPEIGPYWEQY
. | TRBJ2-7 | TRBV10-3 | TRBD2 | AIRELAGAYEQY
many | TRBJ2-5 | TRBV28 | . | ASSQGSEETQY
many | TRBJ2-7 | TRBV4-3 | . | ASSQEAVASPYEQY
many | TRBJ2-2 | TRBV15 | . | ATSRGTGGATGELF
many | TRBJ2-1 | TRBV29-1 | . | SVWTNKNEQF